This T cell receptor beta chain was identified in a study of blood T cell repertoires in COVID-19 (dated by TCRdb to about 2020). General notes on the study: Samples covering the acute and convalescent phases of COVID-19 were provided by collaborators in the United States, Italy and Spain. The prospective study material was composed of cDNA or gDNA derived from T cells, B-cell-depleted T cells, or PBMCs. Deeply sampled blood TCRbeta repertoires from subjects exposed to, actively infected with, or recovered from COVID-19 were included in the dataset. A freely available public database, intended as a resource for researchers studying the immune response to SARS-CoV-2, is where the repertoires were released. The samples were drawn from the first 160 participants of the ongoing ImmuneRACE study and from some 1,300 subjects provided by 6 global collaborators. Sample metadata almost always included a de-identified subject ID, COVID-19 status, age in years and sex. Where available, HLA class I and class II types were obtained from metadata supplied by the sample provider rather than from assay-based typing. General conclusions and limits of the study: How much clinical and demographic metadata was included differed by source and by participant, and the metadata was provided uncurated.

The immunoSEQ Assay, a bias-controlled multiplex PCR, was used to amplify TCRbeta CDR3 regions from genomic DNA. Under the source paper's analysis protocol: Nucleated cell counts per sample were estimated from amplification of reference gene primers within the assay. Sequence reads were collapsed and filtered to measure the absolute abundance of every unique TCRbeta CDR3 rearrangement. For each sample, productive Simpson clonality was calculated as the square root of Simpson's diversity index across productive rearrangements. The clones in this table, taken by TCRdb from immuneACCESS, are in-frame only. Not every clone is retained; where verified, under half of the shortfall comes from an unresolved V gene, and the cause of the rest is unknown. The D gene and trimming were derived from the DNA, and the V and J assignments and clone size from that table. The sample has around 240,000 clones on record, almost 85% of them singletons. The ten largest clones represent 1.5% to 2% of the sample.

Notes on this clone: Its target antigen remains unknown. Within one base of it there is no much larger clone, and no base qualities were kept.

Collaborating institutions collected whole blood in K2EDTA tubes following their own protocols. For TCRbeta analysis, collaborators shipped samples as frozen whole blood, isolated PBMCs, or DNA extracted from either of those sample types. CDR1 and CDR2, per the germline V gene (reference sequence), are SGHNT and YYREEE. Inclusive of the bounding cysteine and phenylalanine, the CDR3 is 15 residues long. Only CDR3 DNA is held: 45 bases, read in frame from base 1. A distance of 15 bases separates the germline ends of V and J, which lose 4 bases and 4 bases respectively. The receptor chain draws on TRBV5-4 and TRBJ2-1, with no D gene named confidently. Sequencing input: peripheral blood. The sequence was collected from a woman aged 80 or over with acute or convalescent COVID-19. Read as DNA, the sequence is TGTGCCAGCAGCCCCGGCGGTCTACAATACAATGAGCAGTTCTTC. The translation is CASSPGGLQYNEQFF.